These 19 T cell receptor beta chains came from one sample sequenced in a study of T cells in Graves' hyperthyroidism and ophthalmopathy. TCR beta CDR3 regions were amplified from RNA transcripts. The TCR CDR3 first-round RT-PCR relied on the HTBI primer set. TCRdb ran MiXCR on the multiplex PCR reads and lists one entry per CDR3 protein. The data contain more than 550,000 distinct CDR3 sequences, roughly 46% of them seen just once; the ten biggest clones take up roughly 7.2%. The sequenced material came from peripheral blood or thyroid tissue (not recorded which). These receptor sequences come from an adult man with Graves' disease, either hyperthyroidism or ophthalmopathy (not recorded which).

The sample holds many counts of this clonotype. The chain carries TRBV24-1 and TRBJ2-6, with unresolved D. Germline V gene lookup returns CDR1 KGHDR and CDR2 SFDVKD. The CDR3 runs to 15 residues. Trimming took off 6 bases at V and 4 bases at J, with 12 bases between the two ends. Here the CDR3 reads CATSSPEIGANVLTF. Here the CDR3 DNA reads TGTGCCACCAGTTCGCCCGAAATCGGGGCCAACGTCCTGACTTTC.

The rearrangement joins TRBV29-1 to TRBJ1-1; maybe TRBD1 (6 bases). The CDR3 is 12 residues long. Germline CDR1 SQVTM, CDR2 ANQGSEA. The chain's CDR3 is CSHIQGNTEAFF. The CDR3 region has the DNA TGCAGTCACATACAGGGTAACACTGAAGCTTTCTTT.

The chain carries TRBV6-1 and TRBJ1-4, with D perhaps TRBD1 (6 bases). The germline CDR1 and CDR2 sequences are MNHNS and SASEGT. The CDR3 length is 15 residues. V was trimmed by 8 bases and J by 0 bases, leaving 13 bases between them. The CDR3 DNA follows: TGTGCCAGCTCCGGGAGGGGGGCAACTAATGAAAAACTGTTTTTT. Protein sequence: CASSGRGATNEKLFF.

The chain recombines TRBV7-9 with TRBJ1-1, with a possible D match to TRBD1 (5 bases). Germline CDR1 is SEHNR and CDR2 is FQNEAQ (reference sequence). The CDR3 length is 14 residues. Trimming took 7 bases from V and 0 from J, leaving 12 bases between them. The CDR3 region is CASTRDFMNTEAFF. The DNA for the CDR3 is TGTGCCAGCACCAGGGATTTCATGAACACTGAAGCTTTCTTT.

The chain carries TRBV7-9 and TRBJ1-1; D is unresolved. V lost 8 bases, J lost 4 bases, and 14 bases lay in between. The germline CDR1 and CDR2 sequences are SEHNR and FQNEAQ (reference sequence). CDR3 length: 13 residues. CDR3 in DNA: TGTGCCAGCTCACCACTGATGAGCACTGAAGCTTTCTTT. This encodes CASSPLMSTEAFF. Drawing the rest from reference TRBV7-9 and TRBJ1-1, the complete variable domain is DTGVSQNPRHKITKRGQNVTFRCDPISEHNRLYWYRQTLGQGPEFLTYFQNEAQLEKSRLLSDRFSAERPKGSFSTLEIQRTEQGDSAMYLCASSPLMSTEAFFGQGTRLTVV.

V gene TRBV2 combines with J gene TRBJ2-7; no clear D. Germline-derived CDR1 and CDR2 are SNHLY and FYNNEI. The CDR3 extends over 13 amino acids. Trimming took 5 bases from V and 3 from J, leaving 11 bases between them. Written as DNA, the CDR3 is TGTGCCAGCAGTTTAGGGCCCCACTACGAGCAGTACTTC. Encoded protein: CASSLGPHYEQYF.

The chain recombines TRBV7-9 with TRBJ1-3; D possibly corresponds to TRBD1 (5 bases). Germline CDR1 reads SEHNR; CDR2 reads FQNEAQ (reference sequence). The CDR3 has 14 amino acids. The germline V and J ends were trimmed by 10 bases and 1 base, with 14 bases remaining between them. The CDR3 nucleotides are TGTGCCATTAGAAGGGGCCCATCTGGAAACACCATATATTTT. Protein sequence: CAIRRGPSGNTIYF.

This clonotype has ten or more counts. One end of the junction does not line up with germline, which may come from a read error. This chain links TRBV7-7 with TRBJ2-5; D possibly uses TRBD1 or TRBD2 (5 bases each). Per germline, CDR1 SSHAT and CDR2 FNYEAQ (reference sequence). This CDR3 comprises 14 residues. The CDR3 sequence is CASSRMGPAETQYF. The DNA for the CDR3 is TGTGCTAGCAGCCGTATGGGACCCGCGGAGACCCAGTACTTC.

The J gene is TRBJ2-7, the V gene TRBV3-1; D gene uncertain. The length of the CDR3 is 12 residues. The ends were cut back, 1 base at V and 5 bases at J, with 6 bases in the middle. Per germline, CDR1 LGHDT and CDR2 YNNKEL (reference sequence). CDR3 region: CASSQARDEQYF. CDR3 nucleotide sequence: TGTGCCAGCAGCCAAGCGAGAGACGAGCAGTACTTC.

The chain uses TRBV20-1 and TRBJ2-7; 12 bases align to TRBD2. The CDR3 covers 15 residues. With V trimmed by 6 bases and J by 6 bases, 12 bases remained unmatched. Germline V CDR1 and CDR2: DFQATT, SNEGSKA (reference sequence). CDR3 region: CSASSRLAGVPEQYF. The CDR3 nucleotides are TGCAGTGCCAGTAGCAGACTAGCGGGAGTTCCCGAGCAGTACTTC.

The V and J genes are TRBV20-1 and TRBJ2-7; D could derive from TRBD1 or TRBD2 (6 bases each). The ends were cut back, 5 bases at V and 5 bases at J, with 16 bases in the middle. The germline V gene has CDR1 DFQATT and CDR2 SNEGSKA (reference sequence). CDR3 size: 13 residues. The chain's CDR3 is CSAPFGGPHEQYF. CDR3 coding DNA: TGCAGTGCTCCGTTTGGGGGGCCCCACGAGCAGTACTTC.

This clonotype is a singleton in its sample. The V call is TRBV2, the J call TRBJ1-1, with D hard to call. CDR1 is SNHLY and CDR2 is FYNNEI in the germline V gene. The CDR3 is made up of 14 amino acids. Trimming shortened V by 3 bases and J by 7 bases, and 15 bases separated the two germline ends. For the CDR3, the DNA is TGTGCCAGCAGTGATCCCTGGCGTGGCGGTGAAGCTTTCTTT. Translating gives CASSDPWRGGEAFF.

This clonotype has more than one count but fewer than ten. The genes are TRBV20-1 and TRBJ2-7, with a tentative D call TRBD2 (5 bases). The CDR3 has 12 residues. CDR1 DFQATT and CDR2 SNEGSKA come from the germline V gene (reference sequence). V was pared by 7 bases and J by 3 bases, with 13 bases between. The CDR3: CSGGPGDYEQYF. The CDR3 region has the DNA TGCAGTGGAGGGCCCGGGGACTACGAGCAGTACTTC.

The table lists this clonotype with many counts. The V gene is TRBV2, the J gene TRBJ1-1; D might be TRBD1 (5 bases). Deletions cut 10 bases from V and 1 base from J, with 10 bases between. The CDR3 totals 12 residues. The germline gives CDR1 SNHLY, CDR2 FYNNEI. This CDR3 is CATPGGNTEAFF. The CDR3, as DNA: TGTGCCACTCCGGGGGGGAACACTGAAGCTTTCTTT.

The CDR3 DNA follows: TGTGCCACATCCCATCCGGGACAGGGTCTTAACGAGCAGTACTTC. Encoded protein: CATSHPGQGLNEQYF. The chain joins TRBV24-1 to TRBJ2-7, with 9 bases that match TRBD1. With 10 bases clipped from V and 5 bases from J, the junction kept 14 bases outside the gene matches. The CDR3 totals 15 residues. Per the germline V gene, CDR1 is KGHDR and CDR2 is SFDVKD.

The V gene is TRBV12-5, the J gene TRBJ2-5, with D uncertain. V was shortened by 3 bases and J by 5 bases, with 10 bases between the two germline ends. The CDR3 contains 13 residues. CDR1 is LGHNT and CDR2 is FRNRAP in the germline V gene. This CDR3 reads CASGLSHSETQYF. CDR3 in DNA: TGTGCTAGTGGTTTATCGCACAGCGAGACCCAGTACTTC.

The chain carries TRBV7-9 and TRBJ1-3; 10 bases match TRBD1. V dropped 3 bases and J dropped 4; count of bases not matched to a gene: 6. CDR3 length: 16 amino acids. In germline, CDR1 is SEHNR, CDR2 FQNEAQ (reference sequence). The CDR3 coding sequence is TGTGCCAGCAGCTTCCGGGACAGGGGTACGGGAAACACCATATATTTT. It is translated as CASSFRDRGTGNTIYF.

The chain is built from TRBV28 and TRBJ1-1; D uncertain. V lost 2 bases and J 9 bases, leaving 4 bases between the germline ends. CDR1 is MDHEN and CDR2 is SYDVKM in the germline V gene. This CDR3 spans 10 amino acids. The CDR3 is CASSLGQAFF. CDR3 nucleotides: TGTGCCAGCAGTTTAGGGCAAGCTTTCTTT.

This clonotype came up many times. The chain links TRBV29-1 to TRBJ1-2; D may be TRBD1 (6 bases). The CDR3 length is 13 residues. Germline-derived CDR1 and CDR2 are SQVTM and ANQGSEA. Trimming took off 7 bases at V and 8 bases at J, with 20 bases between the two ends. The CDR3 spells CSAEGRGGGGYTF. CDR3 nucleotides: TGCAGCGCCGAGGGCCGGGGTGGGGGCGGCTACACCTTC.